The T cell receptor beta chain under discussion was sequenced for a study of human CD8 memory T cell subsets. Libraries for TCR beta were constructed using UMI-labeled 5' RACE. Following a re-call of the 5' RACE reads, TCRdb has one entry per CDR3 protein and lacks DNA. The data include about 11,000 distinct CDR3 sequences; the top ten clones carry about 15%. Memory CD8+ T cells of the stem-like type (TSTEM) were CCR7+ PD-1- TIGIT-. Total CD8+ T cells were enriched by negative magnetic separation. Sequencing was carried out using CD8+ stem-like memory T cells (TSCM and TCM) sorted from PBMCs. Subset specified: stem-like memory CD8 T cells (TSTEM), CCR7+ PD-1- TIGIT-. The TCR sequence derives from a human donor in good health.

The CDR3 region is CASSQRDSYEQYF. The rearrangement links TRBV4-1 to TRBJ2-7. Germline V gene lookup returns CDR1 MGHRA and CDR2 YSYEKL. This CDR3 has 13 amino acids.